The 26 T cell receptor beta chains below all came from one sample that was sequenced in a study of cytomegalovirus exposure and HLA in healthy donors. Primers: 60 Vbeta forward and 13 Jbeta reverse. Sequencing used immunoSEQ multiplex PCR; TCRdb keeps in-frame clones, though not all of them. This table holds around 14,000 clones, roughly 60% found once. The sample consisted of PBMCs. These receptors originate from a woman aged 50 to 60 in good health and CMV-seropositive.

V gene TRBV29-1 combines with J gene TRBJ1-2; D gene ambiguous. V was cut by 0 bases and J by 4 bases, with 9 bases left in between. CDR1 SQVTM and CDR2 ANQGSEA come from the germline V gene. CDR3 length equals 13 residues. The DNA of the CDR3 is TGCAGCGTTGAAGATCTAGGGAGCTATGGCTACACCTTC. Amino acid sequence: CSVEDLGSYGYTF.

The chain has TRBV29-1 and TRBJ2-2; 7 bases map to TRBD1. V was pared by 8 bases and J by 3 bases, with 6 bases of the junction left unmatched. The CDR3 length is 13 residues. Per the germline V gene, CDR1 is SQVTM and CDR2 is ANQGSEA. The CDR3 region is CSSGQADTGELFF. The CDR3 region has the DNA TGCAGCTCCGGACAGGCGGACACCGGGGAGCTGTTTTTT.

V is TRBV29-1 and J is TRBJ2-2; 8 bases align to TRBD1. The CDR3 length is 14 residues. From germline, CDR1 is SQVTM and CDR2 ANQGSEA. Unmatched junction bases numbered 6, after V lost 6 bases and J lost 3 bases. Here the CDR3 reads CSVRMGQDTGELFF. The DNA of the CDR3 is TGCAGCGTCCGTATGGGACAGGACACCGGGGAGCTGTTTTTT.

Judged by abundance, this clone is medium-sized (0.01 to 0.1%). The gene calls are TRBV4-2 and TRBJ2-6; D is uncertain. The CDR3 consists of 15 residues. The germline V gene has CDR1 LGHNA and CDR2 YNFKEQ. Trimming left V 1 base short and J 1 base short, with 5 bases between. This CDR3 is CASSQGQSGANVLTF. In DNA form, the CDR3 reads TGTGCCAGCAGCCAAGGACAATCTGGGGCCAACGTCCTGACTTTC.

The J gene is TRBJ1-2, the V gene TRBV5-4, with 8 bases matching TRBD1. V lost 4 bases, J lost 2 bases, and 4 bases stayed unmatched. CDR1 and CDR2 from the germline V gene are SGHNT and YYREEE (reference sequence). CDR3 size: 14 residues. CDR3 protein: CASSPGTGNYGYTF. The CDR3 DNA follows: TGTGCCAGCAGCCCCGGGACAGGAAACTATGGCTACACCTTC.

The chain uses TRBV20-1 and TRBJ2-7, with D unclear. Germline lookup yields CDR1 DFQATT and CDR2 SNEGSKA (reference sequence). The CDR3 totals 11 residues. V dropped 3 bases and J dropped 4 bases, with 7 bases sitting between them. CDR3 amino acids: CSASYTYEQYF. CDR3 coding DNA: TGCAGTGCTAGTTATACTTACGAGCAGTACTTC.

V usage is TRBV29-1 and J usage is TRBJ1-1, with 7 bases identical to TRBD1. Trimming cost V 7 bases and J 0 bases; bases outside gene matches: 5. The germline V gene has CDR1 SQVTM and CDR2 ANQGSEA. CDR3 length equals 13 residues. The CDR3 sequence is CSARGSMNTEAFF. In DNA form, the CDR3 reads TGCAGCGCCAGGGGGTCAATGAACACTGAAGCTTTCTTT.

The chain employs TRBV6-4 and TRBJ1-5, with 7 bases aligning to TRBD1. With 5 bases clipped from V and 3 bases from J, the junction kept 7 bases outside the gene matches. Per the germline V gene, CDR1 is MRHNA and CDR2 is SNTAGT. This CDR3 is built from 15 residues. The CDR3 nucleotides read TGTGCCAGCAGTCCCCGACAGGGAGACAATCAGCCCCAGCATTTT. It yields the protein CASSPRQGDNQPQHF.

J is TRBJ2-7 and V is TRBV5-1; D might be TRBD1 (6 bases). Germline V gives CDR1 SGHRS, CDR2 YFSETQ. The CDR3 is made up of 12 amino acids. With 2 bases removed from V and 6 bases from J, the gap between germline ends came to 9 bases. As DNA, the CDR3 is TGCGCCAGCAGCTTACAGGGTCGCGAGCAGTACTTC. It specifies CASSLQGREQYF. Full variable domain (rest looked up from reference TRBV5-1 and TRBJ2-7): KAGVTQTPRYLIKTRGQQVTLSCSPISGHRSVSWYQQTPGQGLQFLFEYFSETQRNKGNFPGRFSGRQFSNSRSEMNVSTLELGDSALYLCASSLQGREQYFGPGTRLTVT.

The CDR3 DNA reads as TGTGCCAGCAGCCGTCAGGGTAATGGATACACCGGGGAGCTGTTTTTT. It translates to CASSRQGNGYTGELFF. V usage is TRBV4-2 and J usage is TRBJ2-2; D is possibly TRBD1 (5 bases). The CDR3 runs to 16 residues. V was shortened by 4 bases and J by 3 bases, with 15 bases between the two germline ends. Germline V gene lookup returns CDR1 LGHNA and CDR2 YNFKEQ.

This clone turned up a few times. The rearrangement uses TRBV6-1 and TRBJ2-7; 11 bases agree with TRBD2. From germline, CDR1 is MNHNS and CDR2 SASEGT. The J segment lost 10 bases and the V segment lost 9 bases, leaving 8 bases of the junction unmatched. This CDR3 comprises 12 residues. CDR3 protein: CASVAGGLKQYF. Written as DNA, the CDR3 is TGTGCCAGTGTAGCGGGAGGGCTGAAACAGTACTTC.

This clone was seen a few times. This rearrangement joins TRBV30 to TRBJ2-1, with TRBD1 matching 8 bases. There are 14 residues in the CDR3. CDR1 GTSNPN and CDR2 SVGIG come from the germline V gene (reference sequence). V lost 1 base to trimming and J lost 4 bases; unmatched junction nucleotides: 3. The CDR3 nucleotides read TGTGCCTGGAGTGACGGGACAGGATACAATGAGCAGTTCTTC. It is translated as CAWSDGTGYNEQFF.

The V call is TRBV19, the J call TRBJ1-2; maybe TRBD1 (6 bases). The V end lost 4 bases, the J end lost 3 bases, and 9 bases lay between the germline ends. Per the germline V gene, CDR1 is LNHDA and CDR2 is SQIVND (reference sequence). This CDR3 comprises 13 residues. CDR3 sequence (DNA): TGTGCCAGTAGTAGGGGGCTGGACTATGGCTACACCTTC. Translating gives CASSRGLDYGYTF.

The genes are TRBV6-5 and TRBJ2-3, with 8 bases matching TRBD1. J gave up 0 bases and V 5 bases, and 4 bases lay outside the gene matches. The CDR3 consists of 15 residues. Germline V CDR1 and CDR2: MNHEY, SVGAGI. The CDR3 here is CASSTGGTSTDTQYF. For the CDR3, the DNA is TGTGCCAGCAGTACAGGGGGGACTAGCACAGATACGCAGTATTTT.

This clone occurred a few times. The rearrangement uses TRBV4-3 and TRBJ2-1, with D possibly matching TRBD2 (5 bases). The CDR3 is made up of 15 amino acids. CDR1 and CDR2 from the germline V gene are LGHNA and YSLEER. Trimming removed 5 bases from V and 0 bases from J, with 11 bases in between. CDR3 protein: CASSSVASSYNEQFF. The CDR3 nucleotides read TGCGCCAGCAGCAGCGTAGCGTCCTCCTACAATGAGCAGTTCTTC.

The chain carries TRBV30 and TRBJ1-2; no clear D gene. Germline V CDR1 and CDR2: GTSNPN, SVGIG (reference sequence). Trimming left V 7 bases short and J 6 bases short, with 3 bases between. CDR3 length: 8 amino acids. The CDR3 sequence is CASDGYTF. CDR3 DNA: TGTGCCTCAGATGGCTACACCTTC.

This rearrangement joins TRBV7-9 to TRBJ1-5; no firm D call. Per the germline V gene, CDR1 is SEHNR and CDR2 is FQNEAQ (reference sequence). This CDR3 has 13 residues. Trimming removed 1 base from V and 4 bases from J, with 5 bases in between. The CDR3 DNA reads TGTGCCAGCAGCTTAGGGCAGAATCAGCCCCAGCATTTT. This translates into CASSLGQNQPQHF.

The rearrangement joins TRBV6-5 to TRBJ1-1; the D gene is possibly TRBD1 (5 bases). CDR1 is MNHEY and CDR2 is SVGAGI in the germline V gene. Trimming removed 6 bases from V and 4 bases from J, with 18 bases in between. This CDR3 region has 15 residues. The chain's CDR3 is CASSRRQRSGTEAFF. The CDR3 DNA follows: TGTGCCAGCAGCCGACGACAGCGATCGGGCACTGAAGCTTTCTTT.

This chain connects TRBV10-3 to TRBJ1-1, with D tentatively TRBD1 (5 bases). V was trimmed by 5 bases and J by 1 base, leaving 8 bases between them. This CDR3 spans 13 amino acids. Germline V gene lookup returns CDR1 ENHRY and CDR2 SYGVKD. The CDR3 DNA is TGTGCCATCAGTATACAGGAGAACACTGAAGCTTTCTTT. Protein: CAISIQENTEAFF.

The chain uses TRBV4-1 and TRBJ2-5; 11 bases agree with TRBD2. Per the germline V gene, CDR1 is MGHRA and CDR2 is YSYEKL. V lost 0 bases and J lost 3; bases outside the gene matches: 3. The CDR3 is made up of 16 amino acids. CDR3 sequence reads: CASSQELAGGEETQYF. The CDR3 coding sequence is TGCGCCAGCAGCCAAGAGCTAGCGGGAGGTGAAGAGACCCAGTACTTC.

The rearrangement joins TRBV15 to TRBJ2-7, with 7 bases fitting TRBD1. The CDR3 has 14 amino acids. Germline V gene lookup returns CDR1 LNHNV and CDR2 YYDKDF (reference sequence). J gave up 6 bases and V 4 bases, and 9 bases lay outside the gene matches. The CDR3 DNA reads TGTGCCACCAGCAACAGGGGCCGCGCGGCCGAGCAGTACTTC. As protein: CATSNRGRAAEQYF.

This clone was picked up one time. V is TRBV5-1 and J is TRBJ2-7; perhaps TRBD1 as D (6 bases). From germline, CDR1 is SGHRS and CDR2 YFSETQ. The CDR3 length is 13 residues. Trimming shortened V by 8 bases and J by 3 bases, and 15 bases separated the two germline ends. CDR3 protein: CASSGQMVYEQYF. The CDR3 DNA sequence: TGCGCCAGTTCCGGACAGATGGTCTACGAGCAGTACTTC.

The chain has TRBV15 and TRBJ2-3; possibly TRBD2 for D (6 bases). This CDR3 has 11 residues. Germline V lookup: CDR1 LNHNV, CDR2 YYDKDF (reference sequence). Trimming cost V 11 bases and J 4 bases, with 10 bases left between them. The CDR3, as DNA: TGTGCCGTACTAGCAGCAGATACGCAGTATTTT. As protein: CAVLAADTQYF.

V is TRBV5-4 and J is TRBJ2-5, with no clear D. Trimming removed 4 bases from V and 5 bases from J, with 18 bases in between. Per germline, CDR1 SGHNT and CDR2 YYREEE (reference sequence). There are 15 residues in the CDR3. The chain's CDR3 is CASSPEAVPRETQYF. DNA of the CDR3: TGTGCCAGCAGCCCTGAGGCGGTGCCAAGGGAGACCCAGTACTTC.

This sequence joins TRBV6-5 and TRBJ2-3; D may be TRBD2 (6 bases). Trimming shortened V by 9 bases and J by 6 bases, and 13 bases separated the two germline ends. The CDR3 is 12 residues long. Germline loops: CDR1 MNHEY, CDR2 SVGAGI. This CDR3 is CASRGEEDTQYF. The CDR3 bases are TGTGCCAGTAGAGGGGAGGAGGATACGCAGTATTTT.

V and J are TRBV5-1 and TRBJ2-2; D is ambiguous. Germline V gene data show CDR1 as SGHRS and CDR2 as YFSETQ. The CDR3 covers 12 residues. V lost 7 bases, J lost 2 bases, and 6 bases lay in between. CDR3 coding DNA: TGCGCCAGCGGGCACAACACCGGGGAGCTGTTTTTT. It codes for CASGHNTGELFF.